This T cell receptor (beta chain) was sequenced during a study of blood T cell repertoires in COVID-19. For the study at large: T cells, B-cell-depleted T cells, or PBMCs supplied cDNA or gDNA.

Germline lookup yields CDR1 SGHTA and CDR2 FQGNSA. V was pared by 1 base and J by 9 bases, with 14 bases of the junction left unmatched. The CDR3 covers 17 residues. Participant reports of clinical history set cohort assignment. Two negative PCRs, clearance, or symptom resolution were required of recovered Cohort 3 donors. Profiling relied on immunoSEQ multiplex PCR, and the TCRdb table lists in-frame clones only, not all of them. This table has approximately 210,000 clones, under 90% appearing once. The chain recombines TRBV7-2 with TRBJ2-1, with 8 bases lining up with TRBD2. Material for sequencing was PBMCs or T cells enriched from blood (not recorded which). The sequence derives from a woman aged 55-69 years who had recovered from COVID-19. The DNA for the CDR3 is TGTGCCAGCAGCTTAGGATTTTCAGCGGGAGATGCGGCTGAGCAGTTCTTC. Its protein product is CASSLGFSAGDAAEQFF.